These 27 T cell receptor beta chains were sequenced from one sample in a study of blood T cell repertoires in COVID-19. Using immunoSEQ multiplex PCR, the repertoire was profiled, and TCRdb retains in-frame clones only, with some absent. The sample has 150,000 to 200,000 clones; 80% to 90% are singletons. Sequencing was done on a sample of peripheral blood. The receptors shown here come from a man aged 45 to 65 with active or convalescent COVID-19.

The chain employs TRBV11-2 and TRBJ2-1, with TRBD2 identical over 7 bases. CDR1 is SGHAT and CDR2 is FQNNGV in the germline V gene. Unmatched junction bases numbered 4, after V lost 8 bases and J lost 3 bases. The CDR3 contains 13 residues. The CDR3 is CASGRGNYNEQFF. The CDR3, as DNA: TGTGCCAGCGGGCGGGGGAACTACAATGAGCAGTTCTTC.

This rearrangement joins TRBV6-2 or TRBV6-3 to TRBJ2-1; D may be TRBD1 (6 bases). V lost 4 bases, J lost 4 bases, and 17 bases lay in between. The CDR3 is 16 residues long. CDR1 is MNHEY, CDR2 SVGEGT, per germline. This CDR3 is CASSSAGTNKYNEQFF. CDR3 DNA: TGTGCCAGCAGTTCAGCCGGGACAAACAAATACAATGAGCAGTTCTTC.

The J gene is TRBJ2-7, the V gene TRBV10-3, with 11 positions matching TRBD1. The CDR3 sequence is 16 residues long. Trimming cost V 2 bases and J 7 bases; bases outside gene matches: 10. Germline V lookup: CDR1 ENHRY, CDR2 SYGVKD. The CDR3 nucleotides are TGTGCCATCAGTGAGGGGACAGGGGGAAAGTTGAGTGAGCAGTACTTC. Its translation is CAISEGTGGKLSEQYF.

A few counts support this clone. The rearrangement joins TRBV3-1 (or the pseudogene TRBV3-2) to TRBJ1-5, with 11 positions matching TRBD1. The CDR3 is 15 amino acids. From germline, CDR1 is LGHDT and CDR2 YNNKEL (reference sequence). Trimming removed 4 bases from V and 6 bases from J; junction bases left unmatched: 5. The CDR3 nucleotides are TGTGCCAGCAGCCCAGGACAGGGGGCGACTCAGCCCCAGCATTTT. Translated: CASSPGQGATQPQHF.

This sequence joins TRBV28 and TRBJ1-3, with a weak D call TRBD1 (6 bases). CDR1 and CDR2 (germline): MDHEN, SYDVKM. The V end was cut by 7 bases, the J end by 4 bases, with 23 bases between. The length of the CDR3 is 17 residues. CDR3: CASNFLRDTRSGNTIYF. Written as DNA, the CDR3 is TGTGCCAGCAATTTCCTTAGGGACACCAGGTCAGGAAACACCATATATTTT.

V gene TRBV29-1 combines with J gene TRBJ2-1, with TRBD1 identical over 9 bases. The junction had 14 bases not matched to a gene; V was cut back by 4 bases and J by 10 bases. The CDR3 extends over 15 amino acids. CDR1 is SQVTM and CDR2 is ANQGSEA in the germline V gene. The CDR3 sequence: CSVVQGNRGRKEQFF. In DNA, the CDR3 is TGCAGCGTTGTTCAGGGGAACAGGGGGCGAAAAGAGCAGTTCTTC.

The chain employs TRBV5-1 and TRBJ2-5; TRBD2 agrees at 9 bases. J was trimmed by 7 bases and V by 4 bases; bases with no gene match: 11. CDR1 and CDR2 (germline): SGHRS, YFSETQ. The CDR3 spans 15 residues. The CDR3 protein is CASSVEREARGTQYF. The CDR3 DNA reads as TGCGCCAGCAGCGTCGAGCGGGAGGCAAGGGGGACCCAGTACTTC.

The chain uses TRBV18 and TRBJ2-2; unclear D gene. Trimming took off 6 bases at V and 0 bases at J, with 11 bases between the two ends. The CDR3 is 15 amino acids. The germline V gene has CDR1 KGHSH and CDR2 LQKENI. CDR3 DNA: TGTGCCAGCTCCCCGGCAGGTTCGAACACCGGGGAGCTGTTTTTT. Translation: CASSPAGSNTGELFF.

V usage is TRBV12-3 or TRBV12-4 and J usage is TRBJ1-5; D ambiguous. V shed 5 bases and J shed 4 bases, with 6 bases lying between them. The CDR3 length is 12 residues. The CDR3 DNA is TGTGCCAGCAGTCCCACTAATCAGCCCCAGCATTTT. This translates into CASSPTNQPQHF.

The chain is built from TRBV28 and TRBJ1-2; D is perhaps TRBD1 (5 bases). V dropped 7 bases and J dropped 5 bases, with 14 bases sitting between them. This CDR3 spans 13 amino acids. CDR1 MDHEN and CDR2 SYDVKM come from the germline V gene. The DNA of the CDR3 is TGTGCCAGCAACGGAGGGGCAGAGTATGGCTACACCTTC. It is translated as CASNGGAEYGYTF.

Regarding this clone: This sample includes further DNA sequences coding for the same CDR3. The rearrangement links TRBV5-1 to TRBJ2-7; possible D gene TRBD2, 6 bases. The CDR3 loop spans 15 amino acids. Trimming took 0 bases from V and 2 from J, leaving 12 bases between them. Germline CDR1 and CDR2: SGHRS and YFSETQ. Here the CDR3 reads CASSLGGTGTYEQYF. CDR3 sequence (DNA): TGCGCCAGCAGCTTGGGTGGGACTGGTACCTACGAGCAGTACTTC.

The CDR3, as DNA: TGTGCCAGCGACAGGGGGATGAACGAGCAGTACTTC. It yields the protein CASDRGMNEQYF. V is TRBV2 and J is TRBJ2-7, with 9 bases identical to TRBD1. Trimming cost V 8 bases and J 5 bases; bases outside gene matches: 4. This CDR3 spans 12 amino acids. Germline lookup yields CDR1 SNHLY and CDR2 FYNNEI.

This clone occurred once. The V call is TRBV5-6, the J call TRBJ1-3; D is possibly TRBD1 (5 bases). The CDR3 runs to 18 residues. The V gene lost 4 bases and the J gene lost 0 bases, with 20 bases spanning the gap. Germline V lookup: CDR1 SGHDT, CDR2 YYEEEE. The DNA of the CDR3 is TGTGCCAGCAGCCCACTTTACCTTACAGGCAACTCTGGAAACACCATATATTTT. Protein sequence: CASSPLYLTGNSGNTIYF.

The rearrangement uses TRBV5-1 and TRBJ1-3; D is ambiguous. V was pared by 0 bases and J by 1 base, with 8 bases between. Looked up from germline, CDR1 is SGHRS and CDR2 is YFSETQ. The CDR3 length is 15 residues. The CDR3 DNA reads as TGCGCCAGCAGCTTGGGGGAGACGTCTGGAAACACCATATATTTT. Translated, it gives CASSLGETSGNTIYF.

This chain links TRBV6-2 or TRBV6-3 with TRBJ1-1; D ambiguous. The CDR3 is 16 amino acids. Germline V gene sequence: CDR1 MNHEY, CDR2 SVGEGT. Trimming pared 6 bases from V and 5 bases from J, leaving 22 bases between. This CDR3 is CASSPRSGFDITEAFF. The CDR3 coding sequence is TGTGCCAGCAGCCCTCGGTCGGGGTTTGATATTACTGAAGCTTTCTTT.

The chain has TRBV2 and TRBJ1-2, with TRBD1 matching over 8 bases. CDR3 size: 14 residues. Germline lookup yields CDR1 SNHLY and CDR2 FYNNEI. The ends lost 6 bases at V and 1 base at J; junction bases unmatched: 4. In DNA, the CDR3 is TGTGCCAGCAGACCAGGGGGCATTAACTATGGCTACACCTTC. Protein product: CASRPGGINYGYTF. Drawing the rest from reference TRBV2 and TRBJ1-2, the complete variable domain is EPEVTQTPSHQVTQMGQEVILRCVPISNHLYFYWYRQILGQKVEFLVSFYNNEISEKSEIFDDQFSVERPDGSNFTLKIRSTKLEDSAMYFCASRPGGINYGYTFGSGTRLTVV.

This clone was detected once. CDR3 nucleotide sequence: TGTGCCACCAATATGGGACAAGGGAGTGAGCAGTTCTTC. Encoded protein: CATNMGQGSEQFF. This chain uses TRBV24-1 with TRBJ2-1; TRBD1 might be the D (6 bases). The CDR3 has 13 amino acids. V lost 8 bases, J lost 9 bases, and 16 bases lay in between. Germline V gives CDR1 KGHDR, CDR2 SFDVKD.

The rearrangement joins TRBV4-3 to TRBJ2-3, with TRBD2 as a possible D gene (5 bases). The CDR3 sequence is 14 residues long. CDR1 is LGHNA, CDR2 YSLEER, per germline. V was shortened by 3 bases and J by 8 bases, with 15 bases between the two germline ends. DNA of the CDR3: TGCGCCAGCAGCCAGGGTATTAGAGCGGCTACGCAGTATTTT. Amino acid sequence: CASSQGIRAATQYF.

This rearrangement joins TRBV6-5 to TRBJ2-3; a possible D gene is TRBD2 (6 bases). CDR3 length equals 13 residues. Per germline, CDR1 MNHEY and CDR2 SVGAGI. The V gene lost 2 bases and the J gene lost 4 bases, with 7 bases spanning the gap. CDR3 protein: CASSYGGADTQYF. The CDR3 DNA sequence: TGTGCCAGCAGTTACGGAGGGGCAGATACGCAGTATTTT.

Points on this clone: The sample carries other DNA sequences with the same CDR3. The chain has TRBV18 and TRBJ1-1; tentatively, D is TRBD1 (5 bases). The germline V gene encodes CDR1 KGHSH and CDR2 LQKENI. This CDR3 is built from 13 residues. V dropped 3 bases and J dropped 4 bases, with 9 bases sitting between them. The CDR3 loop reads CASSPAGRTEAFF. As DNA, the CDR3 is TGTGCCAGCTCACCGGCAGGGCGCACTGAAGCTTTCTTT.

The chain employs TRBV6-5 and TRBJ2-6; D remains ambiguous. Trimming left V 6 bases short and J 1 base short, with 10 bases between. In germline, CDR1 is MNHEY, CDR2 SVGAGI. This CDR3 region has 15 residues. In DNA form, the CDR3 reads TGTGCCAGCAGACCGCGACAATCTGGGGCCAACGTCCTGACTTTC. This translates into CASRPRQSGANVLTF.

The gene calls are TRBV11-2 and TRBJ1-2; 11 nucleotides agree with TRBD1. Germline CDR1 reads SGHAT; CDR2 reads FQNNGV. The CDR3 has 19 residues. Trimming cost V 1 base and J 0 bases; bases outside gene matches: 10. The CDR3 loop is CASSLVRTGGLSTNYGYTF. DNA of the CDR3: TGTGCCAGCAGCTTAGTAAGGACAGGGGGCCTTTCGACTAACTATGGCTACACCTTC.

CDR3 DNA sequence: TGTGCCAGCAGCACCCAGACAGGGGGGGTCTCTGAAGCTTTCTTT. Translation: CASSTQTGGVSEAFF. The chain uses TRBV7-2 and TRBJ1-1, with 9 bases identical to TRBD1. The germline gives CDR1 SGHTA, CDR2 FQGNSA. J was trimmed by 6 bases and V by 5 bases; bases with no gene match: 10. There are 15 residues in the CDR3. Together with reference TRBV7-2 and TRBJ1-1, the CDR3 gives the full variable domain: GAGVSQSPSNKVTEKGKDVELRCDPISGHTALYWYRQSLGQGLEFLIYFQGNSAPDKSGLPSDRFSAERTGGSVSTLTIQRTQQEDSAVYLCASSTQTGGVSEAFFGQGTRLTVV.

The chain joins TRBV5-1 to TRBJ2-3; D might be TRBD2 (5 bases). The length of the CDR3 is 14 residues. Germline-derived CDR1 and CDR2 are SGHRS and YFSETQ. The V gene lost 2 bases and the J gene lost 2 bases, with 9 bases spanning the gap. The CDR3 sequence: CASSLGGHTDTQYF. The DNA for the CDR3 is TGCGCCAGCAGCTTAGGCGGGCACACAGATACGCAGTATTTT.

This clone has just one count. This rearrangement joins TRBV5-6 to TRBJ2-5, with D possibly TRBD2 on 5 matching bases. The length of the CDR3 is 13 residues. The germline V gene has CDR1 SGHDT and CDR2 YYEEEE. V gave up 4 bases and J gave up 1 base, with 8 bases separating them. The CDR3 spells CASSLRGQETQYF. CDR3 bases: TGTGCCAGCAGCCTCCGGGGCCAAGAGACCCAGTACTTC.

In this sample, this clone turned up a few times. The chain uses TRBV6-1 and TRBJ1-5; the D is unclear. Germline CDR1 reads MNHNS; CDR2 reads SASEGT. This CDR3 has 12 amino acids. The V end lost 2 bases, the J end lost 7 bases, and 6 bases lay between the germline ends. The CDR3 sequence is CASSELRQPQHF. DNA for the CDR3: TGTGCCAGCAGTGAACTACGGCAGCCCCAGCATTTT.

The V and J genes are TRBV4-3 and TRBJ1-6; the D is unclear. CDR3 length: 14 residues. Trimming removed 5 bases from V and 6 bases from J, with 11 bases in between. The V gene's germline CDR1 is LGHNA and CDR2 YSLEER. The CDR3 coding sequence is TGCGCCAGCAGCGAAATTGACACTAATTCACCCCTCCACTTT. Translated, it gives CASSEIDTNSPLHF.